Detailed here is one T cell receptor beta chain. Its antigen is as yet unknown. The CDR3 sequence is 16 residues long. Germline loops: CDR1 SGHVS, CDR2 FQNEAQ. Losses at the gene ends were 3 bases for V and 0 bases for J; bases not matched to a gene: 8. The entry originates in a study of T cell responses to AZD1222 COVID-19 vaccine. Broader study findings: Repertoires in all cases were sampled only once the peak T cell response had passed. Distributed over spike, vaccine-associated CD4 TCRs predominated at 160-218 and 743-854.

Clones were read by immunoSEQ multiplex PCR, and TCRdb kept only the in-frame ones, dropping some. The sample includes more than 50,000 clones, 79% of them seen just once. The chain employs TRBV7-8 and TRBJ2-7; 7 positions agree with TRBD2. The starting material was peripheral blood, obtained on day 0 of MenACWY control vaccination. This sequence originates from an adult in good health. The CDR3 region has the DNA TGTGCCAGCAGCTTGGGCGGGGGACCGGCCTCCTACGAGCAGTACTTC. As protein: CASSLGGGPASYEQYF.